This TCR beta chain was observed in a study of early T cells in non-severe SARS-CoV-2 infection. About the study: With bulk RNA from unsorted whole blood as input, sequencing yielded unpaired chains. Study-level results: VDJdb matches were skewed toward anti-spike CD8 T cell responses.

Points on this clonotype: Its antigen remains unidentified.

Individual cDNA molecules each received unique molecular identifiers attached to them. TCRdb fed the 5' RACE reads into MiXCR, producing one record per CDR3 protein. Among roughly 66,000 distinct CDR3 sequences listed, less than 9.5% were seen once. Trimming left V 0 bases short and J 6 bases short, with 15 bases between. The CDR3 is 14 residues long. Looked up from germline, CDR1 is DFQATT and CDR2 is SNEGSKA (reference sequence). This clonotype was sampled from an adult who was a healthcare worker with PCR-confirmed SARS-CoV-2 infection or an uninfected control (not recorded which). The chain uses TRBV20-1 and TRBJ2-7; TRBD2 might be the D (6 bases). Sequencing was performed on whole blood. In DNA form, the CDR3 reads TGCAGTGCTAGAGATGGGGGAGGAATAGTCGAGCAGTACTTC. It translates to CSARDGGGIVEQYF.